The clone carrying this T cell receptor (beta chain) was picked up many times. The antigen remains unidentified. V lost 1 base and J lost 6, with 8 bases in between. Germline CDR1 reads LGHNA; CDR2 reads YSLEER. The CDR3 length is 13 residues. This sample was included in a study of CD8 T cells in ankylosing spondylitis. The study's findings and limits: What appeared characteristic of ankylosing spondylitis blood was a TCR beta motif of eight highly homologous variants.

Via MiXCR, TCRdb re-called the 5' RACE reads, giving one row per CDR3 protein. Of about 210,000 distinct CDR3 sequences in the sample, about 6.7% were seen once. The sample consisted of blood, either unsorted or a sorted T cell fraction (not recorded which). The TCR comes from a male donor with ankylosing spondylitis. The chain combines TRBV4-3 with TRBJ2-3; D is undetermined. The CDR3 nucleotides read TGCGCCAGCAGCCAAGGGGGTCGGGATACGCAGTATTTT. Translated: CASSQGGRDTQYF.